The TCR beta chain under discussion was sequenced for a study of shared clonotypes between healthy human individuals. Study context: Three plates each covered CD4 naive and memory; CD8 naive two, CD8 memory one. The study, taken as a whole, reports: Naive subsets generally had larger estimated richness than memory subsets.

Germline CDR1 is SGHRS and CDR2 is YFSETQ. The CDR3 is made up of 14 amino acids. Trimming removed 4 bases from V and 3 bases from J, with 14 bases in between. To note about this clone: Its antigen is still unknown.

Libraries were prepared by immunoSEQ multiplex PCR; TCRdb keeps only in-frame clonotypes and omits some of them. Of over 950,000 clones listed, 70% to 85% are singletons. The clonotype comes from a man between 18 and 29 years old in good health. Some clones in this sample may be carry-over from other donors' samples. V is TRBV5-1 and J is TRBJ2-7; D may be TRBD1 (5 bases). The source material was memory CD4+ T cells from PBMCs. Subset indicated: CD45RA-negative fraction. DNA of the CDR3: TGCGCCAGCAGCCCGGACAAGACCATCTACGAGCAGTACTTC. This translates into CASSPDKTIYEQYF. Full variable domain (rest looked up from reference TRBV5-1 and TRBJ2-7): KAGVTQTPRYLIKTRGQQVTLSCSPISGHRSVSWYQQTPGQGLQFLFEYFSETQRNKGNFPGRFSGRQFSNSRSEMNVSTLELGDSALYLCASSPDKTIYEQYFGPGTRLTVT.